This T cell receptor (beta chain) was recorded in a study of shared clonotypes between healthy human individuals. There were no recent acute infections or vaccinations among the donors, who were healthy HIV-negative adults. Per the original data handling: Junction-only sequences produced by ImmunoSEQ had no quality scores, so filtering differed. Only in-frame clones appear in the TCRdb table, and some are missing; sequencing was by immunoSEQ multiplex PCR. That table is the source of V, J and clone size, and D and trimming were worked out from the DNA. Found here are some 1 million clones, around 74% of them singletons; the top ten hold 1.2% to 1.5%. Study-wide results and caveats: An effect of sequencing depth on clonotype sharing among donors was expected.

As for this clone: The antigen remains undetermined.

The V gene's germline CDR1 is SGHDN and CDR2 FVKESK. Trimming removed 5 bases from V and 7 bases from J, with 14 bases in between. There are 13 residues in the CDR3. The TCR originated in a man younger than 30 in good health. V and J are TRBV14 and TRBJ1-1; a weak D match, TRBD1 (6 bases). Input material: memory CD4+ T cells sorted from blood. Subset of the sample: CD45RA-negative fraction. CDR3 bases: TGTGCCAGCAGCGAACAGGGATTCGGTGAAGCTTTCTTT. Amino acids: CASSEQGFGEAFF.